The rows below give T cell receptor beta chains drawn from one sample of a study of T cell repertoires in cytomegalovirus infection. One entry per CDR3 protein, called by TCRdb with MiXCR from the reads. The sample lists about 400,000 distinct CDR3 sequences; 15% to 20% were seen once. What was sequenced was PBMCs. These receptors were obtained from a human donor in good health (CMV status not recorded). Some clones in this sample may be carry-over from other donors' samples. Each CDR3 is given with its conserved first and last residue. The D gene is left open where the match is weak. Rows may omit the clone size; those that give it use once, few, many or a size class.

cdr3_nt: TGCAGCGTCGTTGACAGCAATAATCCCTACGAGCAGTACTTC; cdr3_aa: CSVVDSNNPYEQYF; clone_size: .; j_call: TRBJ2-7; d_call: .; v_call: TRBV29-1
cdr3_nt: TGCAGTGCTAGGAAAGACAGGACCACTGAAGCTTTCTTT; cdr3_aa: CSARKDRTTEAFF; clone_size: few; j_call: TRBJ1-1; d_call: .; v_call: TRBV20-1
cdr3_nt: TGTGCCAGCAGCTTAGGGGTAGCGGGAGTCGGGAATGAGCAGTTCTTC; cdr3_aa: CASSLGVAGVGNEQFF; clone_size: .; j_call: TRBJ2-1; d_call: TRBD2; v_call: TRBV7-7
cdr3_nt: TGTGCCAGCAGCCGGACCCCCGATCAAGAGACCCAGTACTTC; cdr3_aa: CASSRTPDQETQYF; clone_size: .; j_call: TRBJ2-5; d_call: .; v_call: TRBV11-3
cdr3_nt: TGTGCCAGTAGTATCTTGGGATTTCAGGGCAATCAGCCCCAGCATTTT; cdr3_aa: CASSILGFQGNQPQHF; clone_size: many; j_call: TRBJ1-5; d_call: .; v_call: TRBV19
cdr3_nt: TGCAGTGCTAGAGATCTAAGAACCGGCGGCGAAAAACTGTTTTTT; cdr3_aa: CSARDLRTGGEKLFF; clone_size: few; j_call: TRBJ1-4; d_call: .; v_call: TRBV20-1
cdr3_nt: TGTGCCAGCAGCTTTTCTGCAGGGGCTAATCAGCCCCAGCATTTT; cdr3_aa: CASSFSAGANQPQHF; clone_size: many; j_call: TRBJ1-5; d_call: .; v_call: TRBV7-2
cdr3_nt: TGTGCCAGCAGCTTAGAACGCACAGATACGCAGTATTTT; cdr3_aa: CASSLERTDTQYF; clone_size: many; j_call: TRBJ2-3; d_call: .; v_call: TRBV7-2
cdr3_nt: TGCGCCAGCAGCTTGGGGCAGGTTGAAGAGACCCAGTACTTC; cdr3_aa: CASSLGQVEETQYF; clone_size: few; j_call: TRBJ2-5; d_call: .; v_call: TRBV5-1
cdr3_nt: TGTGCCAGCAGTTACTCAAGCGGGAGGAGGAACGAGCAGTACTTC; cdr3_aa: CASSYSSGRRNEQYF; clone_size: .; j_call: TRBJ2-7; d_call: TRBD2; v_call: TRBV6-5
cdr3_nt: TGTGCCAGCAGCCAAATAACAGGGGGTACCTACGAGCAGTACTTC; cdr3_aa: CASSQITGGTYEQYF; clone_size: .; j_call: TRBJ2-7; d_call: TRBD1; v_call: TRBV14
cdr3_nt: TGTGCCAGCAGCTTGATGGGGATTTCCGGGGAGCTGTTTTTT; cdr3_aa: CASSLMGISGELFF; clone_size: .; j_call: TRBJ2-2; d_call: .; v_call: TRBV5-4
cdr3_nt: TGTGCCAGCAGCCCGGGTTCGGTGACACCCAGCACAGATACGCAGTATTTT; cdr3_aa: CASSPGSVTPSTDTQYF; clone_size: few; j_call: TRBJ2-3; d_call: .; v_call: TRBV7-8
cdr3_nt: TGTGCCAGCAGTTACGGGGCGGGGGGGCCAGGCGAGCAGTACTTC; cdr3_aa: CASSYGAGGPGEQYF; clone_size: few; j_call: TRBJ2-7; d_call: TRBD2; v_call: TRBV6-5
cdr3_nt: TGCAGTGCTACCGGGACTAGCGACGGCGAGCAGTACTTC; cdr3_aa: CSATGTSDGEQYF; clone_size: few; j_call: TRBJ2-7; d_call: TRBD2; v_call: TRBV20-1
cdr3_nt: TGTGCCAGCAGTTCAGGAAACGAAAAACTGTTTTTT; cdr3_aa: CASSSGNEKLFF; clone_size: once; j_call: TRBJ1-4; d_call: .; v_call: TRBV12-3/TRBV12-4
cdr3_nt: TGTGCCAGCAGCCTATCGGACGCTGAAGCTTTCTTT; cdr3_aa: CASSLSDAEAFF; clone_size: few; j_call: TRBJ1-1; d_call: .; v_call: TRBV11-2
cdr3_nt: TGTGCCAGCAGTTCCAGGGTCCCTGGAAACACCATATATTTT; cdr3_aa: CASSSRVPGNTIYF; clone_size: .; j_call: TRBJ1-3; d_call: .; v_call: TRBV6-5
cdr3_nt: TGCGCCAGCAAAACTACCCCGGGGGCTCAAGAGACCCAGTACTTC; cdr3_aa: CASKTTPGAQETQYF; clone_size: .; j_call: TRBJ2-5; d_call: .; v_call: TRBV10-2
cdr3_nt: TGTGCCAGCAGTTACGGATTTGAGGAGACCTATGGCTACACCTTC; cdr3_aa: CASSYGFEETYGYTF; clone_size: .; j_call: TRBJ1-2; d_call: .; v_call: TRBV6-5
cdr3_nt: TGTGCCAGCAGCTGGACAGGGAAGACTGGAAACACCATATATTTT; cdr3_aa: CASSWTGKTGNTIYF; clone_size: many; j_call: TRBJ1-3; d_call: TRBD1; v_call: TRBV6-2/TRBV6-3
cdr3_nt: TGTGCCAGCAGCTTAGGAGGGGGGGGCACCCGAGAGACCCAGTACTTC; cdr3_aa: CASSLGGGGTRETQYF; clone_size: many; j_call: TRBJ2-5; d_call: .; v_call: TRBV7-2
cdr3_nt: TGTGCCAGCAGGGGGGTGCAGGGAGAGTCACCCCTCCACTTT; cdr3_aa: CASRGVQGESPLHF; clone_size: .; j_call: TRBJ1-6; d_call: .; v_call: TRBV7-9
cdr3_nt: TGTGCCAGCAGCTTAGTAAGGACTAGCGGGAGGGCCGGGGCAGATACGCAGTATTTT; cdr3_aa: CASSLVRTSGRAGADTQYF; clone_size: many; j_call: TRBJ2-3; d_call: TRBD2; v_call: TRBV7-2
cdr3_nt: TGTGCCAGCAGTTTAGGCTCGGCCGATCAGCCCCAGCATTTT; cdr3_aa: CASSLGSADQPQHF; clone_size: few; j_call: TRBJ1-5; d_call: .; v_call: TRBV12-3/TRBV12-4
cdr3_nt: TGTGCCAGCAGCCAAGGTGGGACTAGCGGGAGTGATGAGCAGTTCTTC; cdr3_aa: CASSQGGTSGSDEQFF; clone_size: few; j_call: TRBJ2-1; d_call: TRBD2; v_call: TRBV3-1
cdr3_nt: TGTGCCAGCGGGGACAGGGGGCACCAAGAGACCCAGTACTTC; cdr3_aa: CASGDRGHQETQYF; clone_size: many; j_call: TRBJ2-5; d_call: TRBD1; v_call: TRBV7-2
cdr3_nt: TGCAGTGCTAGAGGGACTAGCGGGGGCACAGATACGCAGTATTTT; cdr3_aa: CSARGTSGGTDTQYF; clone_size: .; j_call: TRBJ2-3; d_call: TRBD2; v_call: TRBV20-1
cdr3_nt: TGTGCCAGCAGCCCACGGCGCCAAGGGGACATTCAGTACTTC; cdr3_aa: CASSPRRQGDIQYF; clone_size: many; j_call: TRBJ2-4; d_call: .; v_call: TRBV7-2
cdr3_nt: TGCGCCAGCAGTTCTTTAGGGCCCGGGACAGTGTTGAACACTGAAGCTTTCTTT; cdr3_aa: CASSSLGPGTVLNTEAFF; clone_size: .; j_call: TRBJ1-1; d_call: TRBD1; v_call: TRBV5-1
cdr3_nt: TGCGCCAGCAGCCAAGATGTCTCCATAGATTACAATGAGCAGTTCTTC; cdr3_aa: CASSQDVSIDYNEQFF; clone_size: .; j_call: TRBJ2-1; d_call: .; v_call: TRBV4-3
cdr3_nt: TGCGCCAGCAGCCAAGATTACCAGCATCAAGAGACCCAGTACTTC; cdr3_aa: CASSQDYQHQETQYF; clone_size: many; j_call: TRBJ2-5; d_call: .; v_call: TRBV4-3
cdr3_nt: TGTGCCAGCAGCCCAACGGGACATTCGAACACTGAAGCTTTCTTT; cdr3_aa: CASSPTGHSNTEAFF; clone_size: many; j_call: TRBJ1-1; d_call: .; v_call: TRBV7-2
cdr3_nt: TGTGCCAGCAGACAGCTAGCACTTGAGCAGTTCTTC; cdr3_aa: CASRQLALEQFF; clone_size: .; j_call: TRBJ2-1; d_call: .; v_call: TRBV12-3/TRBV12-4
cdr3_nt: TGCGCCAGCAAAAACTTGGCCAAAAACATTCAGTACTTC; cdr3_aa: CASKNLAKNIQYF; clone_size: once; j_call: TRBJ2-4; d_call: .; v_call: TRBV4-1
cdr3_nt: TGTGCCCATGGGCGGAGACATCAGCCCCAGCATTTT; cdr3_aa: CAHGRRHQPQHF; clone_size: .; j_call: TRBJ1-5; d_call: .; v_call: TRBV19
cdr3_nt: TGTGCCAGCAGCCAAGGTCGCAGCGGGGCCTACGAGCAGTACTTC; cdr3_aa: CASSQGRSGAYEQYF; clone_size: many; j_call: TRBJ2-7; d_call: TRBD2; v_call: TRBV4-2
cdr3_nt: TGTGCCAGCGGGGCAGGGTGGCAAGAGACCCAGTACTTC; cdr3_aa: CASGAGWQETQYF; clone_size: few; j_call: TRBJ2-5; d_call: .; v_call: TRBV2
cdr3_nt: TGCAGTGCAGCGGGGGGAAATGAGCAGTTCTTC; cdr3_aa: CSAAGGNEQFF; clone_size: few; j_call: TRBJ2-1; d_call: TRBD2; v_call: TRBV20-1
cdr3_nt: TGTGCCAGCAGCCCCTCCGGGGCCTACGAGCAGTACTTC; cdr3_aa: CASSPSGAYEQYF; clone_size: many; j_call: TRBJ2-7; d_call: .; v_call: TRBV7-2
cdr3_nt: TGTGCCTCGGATCCCAGGAGGTTGTATGGTGAAGCTTTCTTT; cdr3_aa: CASDPRRLYGEAFF; clone_size: .; j_call: TRBJ1-1; d_call: .; v_call: TRBV24-1
cdr3_nt: TGTGCCAGCAGCCCGGCCTTTAACTCTGGGGCCAACGTCCTGACTTTC; cdr3_aa: CASSPAFNSGANVLTF; clone_size: many; j_call: TRBJ2-6; d_call: .; v_call: TRBV6-1
cdr3_nt: TGTGCCAGCGGAGTGCTCAGCATGAACACTGAAGCTTTCTTT; cdr3_aa: CASGVLSMNTEAFF; clone_size: few; j_call: TRBJ1-1; d_call: .; v_call: TRBV6-5
cdr3_nt: TGTGCCAGCAGTTTCGTTGGAGAGACCCAGTACTTC; cdr3_aa: CASSFVGETQYF; clone_size: many; j_call: TRBJ2-5; d_call: .; v_call: TRBV12-3/TRBV12-4
cdr3_nt: TGCGCCAGCAGCCAAGATCAGGGGGCCGCAGGCTACACCTTC; cdr3_aa: CASSQDQGAAGYTF; clone_size: few; j_call: TRBJ1-2; d_call: TRBD1; v_call: TRBV4-3
cdr3_nt: TGTGCCAGCACCTCGGGACAGATACAAGAGACCCAGTACTTC; cdr3_aa: CASTSGQIQETQYF; clone_size: .; j_call: TRBJ2-5; d_call: TRBD1; v_call: TRBV7-9
cdr3_nt: TGTGCCAGCAGCCACGGGACAGGGAAAGGCAATCAGCCCCAGCATTTT; cdr3_aa: CASSHGTGKGNQPQHF; clone_size: .; j_call: TRBJ1-5; d_call: TRBD1; v_call: TRBV12-3/TRBV12-4
cdr3_nt: TGTGCCAGCAGCTTAGATCTGTGGGGGAAGCAGGCCTACGAGCAGTACTTC; cdr3_aa: CASSLDLWGKQAYEQYF; clone_size: many; j_call: TRBJ2-7; d_call: .; v_call: TRBV11-2
cdr3_nt: TGTGCCAGCAGCCCCGACGGGGGGGCCTACGAGCAGTACTTC; cdr3_aa: CASSPDGGAYEQYF; clone_size: .; j_call: TRBJ2-7; d_call: TRBD2; v_call: TRBV5-6
cdr3_nt: TGTGCCAGCAGTTACCGGACAGGGGCAAGTCAAGATGCGTTTTTT; cdr3_aa: CASSYRTGASQDAFF; clone_size: .; j_call: TRBJ2-2; d_call: TRBD1; v_call: TRBV12-3/TRBV12-4
cdr3_nt: TGTGCCAGCACTCGGGGGGTAATGAACACTGAAGCTTTCTTT; cdr3_aa: CASTRGVMNTEAFF; clone_size: .; j_call: TRBJ1-1; d_call: .; v_call: TRBV6-2/TRBV6-3
cdr3_nt: TGTGCCAGCTCACCAAGCCTAGCGGGGACCACAGATACGCAGTATTTT; cdr3_aa: CASSPSLAGTTDTQYF; clone_size: .; j_call: TRBJ2-3; d_call: TRBD2; v_call: TRBV18
cdr3_nt: TGTGCCAGCAGCTCCCTCAGGGGAGGAGCAGATACGCAGTATTTT; cdr3_aa: CASSSLRGGADTQYF; clone_size: .; j_call: TRBJ2-3; d_call: .; v_call: TRBV7-2
cdr3_nt: TGTGCCAGCAGTGCCGCCGGTGGCGGACACTACAATGAGCAGTTCTTC; cdr3_aa: CASSAAGGGHYNEQFF; clone_size: .; j_call: TRBJ2-1; d_call: .; v_call: TRBV6-1
cdr3_nt: TGTGCCAGCAGCCCCGGACAGGGTTCCATCTACTCCTACGAGCAGTACTTC; cdr3_aa: CASSPGQGSIYSYEQYF; clone_size: few; j_call: TRBJ2-7; d_call: TRBD1; v_call: TRBV6-5
cdr3_nt: TGTGCCAGCGGTGATAGCAATCAGCCCCAGCATTTT; cdr3_aa: CASGDSNQPQHF; clone_size: many; j_call: TRBJ1-5; d_call: .; v_call: TRBV6-1
cdr3_nt: TGTGCCAGCAGGCGGACAGGGGGCTTGCGGGGGGAGGAGACCCAGTACTTC; cdr3_aa: CASRRTGGLRGEETQYF; clone_size: many; j_call: TRBJ2-5; d_call: TRBD1; v_call: TRBV7-2